This T cell receptor (beta chain) was captured in a study of T cell responses to AZD1222 COVID-19 vaccine. Overall study: Timing groups of about 4 and about 12 weeks for second doses were pooled.

Produced via immunoSEQ multiplex PCR; TCRdb's table is partial and in-frame only. The sample records some 120,000 clones, 70% to 90% being singletons. Study results and limitations: It should be noted that donors were predominantly white British and more often female, and clonal diversity was possibly underestimated. Seropositive status at baseline applied to only a handful of AZD1222 recipients. Reportedly, nearly half the spike-specific TCRs target unmutated variant regions.

About this clone itself: What it binds is unknown.

Germline loops: CDR1 SGHVS, CDR2 FQNEAQ. The CDR3 has 11 amino acids. V lost 5 bases, J lost 2 bases, and 2 bases lay in between. Material: peripheral blood, obtained on day 0 of AZD1222 vaccination. The source of this sequence is an adult in good health. The gene calls are TRBV7-8 and TRBJ2-3, with D hard to call. As DNA, the CDR3 is TGTGCCAGCAGCCTCACAGATACGCAGTATTTT. Translation: CASSLTDTQYF.